This T cell receptor beta chain came from a study of regulatory T cells in long-lasting Graves disease. Arm-PCR of CDR3 regions and iRepertoire HTBI primers were the basis on which TCR beta libraries were built. In the original processing: Sample data revealed some 58 TRBV and over eleven TRBJ segments. From the multiplex PCR reads, TCRdb called clonotypes with MiXCR, one entry per CDR3 protein. The authors' filters were not applied to this entry. Among 560,000 or so distinct CDR3 sequences listed, about 16% were seen once. The sample's time point: newly diagnosed GD, antithyroid drugs for less than 3 months. Following extraction of RNA from PBMCs, that RNA was used to make the TCR library. This clonotype was observed at least ten times. Germline assignment: CDR1 SGHAT and CDR2 FQDESV (reference sequence). The junction had 6 bases not matched to a gene; V was cut back by 3 bases and J by 6 bases. The CDR3 runs to 15 residues.

These data also formed part of another study, on T cells in Graves' hyperthyroidism and ophthalmopathy. That source adds: The TCR CDR3 was amplified in a first-round RT-PCR using the HTBI primer set. Before onset, ophthalmopathy was predicted by the model a median around 6 months earlier.

This chain uses TRBV11-1 with TRBJ2-1, with TRBD2 matching 9 bases. The clonotype originates from a man between 18 and 35 years old with Graves disease. The sample was peripheral blood mononuclear cells (PBMCs), taken at new diagnosis, from a patient treated with antithyroid drugs. CDR3 nucleotide sequence: TGTGCCAGCAGCTTTGCGGGAGGGCCTACCAATGAGCAGTTCTTC. Translation gives CASSFAGGPTNEQFF.